This T cell receptor (beta chain) came from a study of glioma-infiltrating T cells. Using RNA template, CDR3s of TCR alpha and beta were amplified with iRepertoire arm-PCR. One-step reverse transcription and amplification started from approximately 100-400 ng of tissue mRNA or PBMC total RNA. TCRdb reanalysed the multiplex PCR reads using MiXCR and keeps one entry per CDR3 protein. This sample has 150,000 to 200,000 distinct CDR3 sequences, with about 46% found just once. Study-wide points: Above-expected tissue-blood divergence occurred in all gliomas, most in low-grade ones. Very few CDR3 sequences were shared between tissue and blood.

About this clonotype: As yet, its antigen is unknown. The junction departs from germline at one end; a sequencing error may be responsible.

The CDR3 runs to 14 residues. Germline V gene data show CDR1 as SGHNT and CDR2 as YYREEE (reference sequence). The origin of this receptor is a human donor with low-grade glioma or glioblastoma, undergoing nonglioma brain surgery, or in good health (not recorded which). V usage is TRBV5-4 and J usage is TRBJ1-1; D is undetermined. The sample was glioma tissue, nonneoplastic brain tissue, or PBMCs (not recorded which). The CDR3 bases are TGTACCAGCAGCTTGGCCAGAGGACGGGCTGAAGCTTTCTTT. Amino acid sequence: CTSSLARGRAEAFF.